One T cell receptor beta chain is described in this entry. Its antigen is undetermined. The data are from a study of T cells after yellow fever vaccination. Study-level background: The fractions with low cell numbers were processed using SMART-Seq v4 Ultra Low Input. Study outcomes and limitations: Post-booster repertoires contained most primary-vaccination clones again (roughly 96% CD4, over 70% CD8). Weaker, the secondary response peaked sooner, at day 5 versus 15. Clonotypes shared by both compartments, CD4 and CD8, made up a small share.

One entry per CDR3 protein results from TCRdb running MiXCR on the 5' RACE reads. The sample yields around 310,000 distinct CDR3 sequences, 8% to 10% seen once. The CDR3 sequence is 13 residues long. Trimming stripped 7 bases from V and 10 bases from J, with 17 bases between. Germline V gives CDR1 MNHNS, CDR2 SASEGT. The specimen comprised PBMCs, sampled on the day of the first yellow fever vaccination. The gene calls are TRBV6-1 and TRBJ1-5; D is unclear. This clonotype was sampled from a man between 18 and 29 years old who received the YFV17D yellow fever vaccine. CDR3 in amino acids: CASNERVYGPQHF. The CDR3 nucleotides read TGTGCCAGCAACGAAAGGGTGTACGGACCCCAGCATTTT.